These 25 T cell receptor beta chains originate from one sample sequenced in a study of cytomegalovirus exposure and HLA in healthy donors (dated by TCRdb to 2016 to 2017). The protocol used for the library was the immunoSEQ multiplex PCR assay. For the multiplex PCR, a mixture combining 60 forward primers for TCR Vbeta segments and 13 reverse primers for TCR Jbeta segments was used. TCRdb stores this immuneACCESS table with in-frame sequences only. Part of the clones is absent; in the studies checked, under half of the shortfall reflects unresolved V genes, and no reason is known for the rest. In this sample the table shows 90,000 to 100,000 clones, around a tenth of which occur a single time. Of the sample, 4.5% to 6.5% falls within the top ten clones. Sequenced material: PBMCs. The receptors derive from a man between 50 and 59 years old in good health and CMV-seropositive.

This clone was detected many times. The rearrangement joins TRBV5-1 to TRBJ2-3, with 13 bases lining up with TRBD2. The CDR3 spans 16 residues. Trimming at V came to 4 bases and at J to 4 bases, leaving 6 bases not matched to a gene. Germline CDR1 is SGHRS and CDR2 is YFSETQ. The CDR3 reads CASSTGTSGASDTQYF. CDR3 bases: TGCGCCAGCAGCACCGGGACTAGCGGGGCTTCAGATACGCAGTATTTT. The whole variable domain, filled in from reference TRBV5-1 and TRBJ2-3, reads KAGVTQTPRYLIKTRGQQVTLSCSPISGHRSVSWYQQTPGQGLQFLFEYFSETQRNKGNFPGRFSGRQFSNSRSEMNVSTLELGDSALYLCASSTGTSGASDTQYFGPGTRLTVL.

The rearrangement uses TRBV30 and TRBJ1-2; D uncertain. CDR3 length: 12 residues. Trimming pared 2 bases from V and 8 bases from J, leaving 12 bases between. In germline, CDR1 is GTSNPN, CDR2 SVGIG (reference sequence). CDR3 in DNA: TGTGCCTGGAGTCCCCAGGCGTCGGGCTACACCTTC. This sequence encodes CAWSPQASGYTF.

The chain joins TRBV4-3 to TRBJ2-1; 10 positions match TRBD2. The V gene end was trimmed by 0 bases and the J gene end by 0 bases; junction bases not matched to a gene: 11. Germline CDR1 LGHNA, CDR2 YSLEER. The CDR3 spans 20 residues. Here the CDR3 reads CASSQEYRTSGVSSYNEQFF. In DNA, the CDR3 is TGCGCCAGCAGCCAAGAGTACAGGACTAGCGGTGTGAGCTCCTACAATGAGCAGTTCTTC.

V is TRBV30 and J is TRBJ1-1; tentative D call: TRBD1 (5 bases). The CDR3 has 12 residues. V lost 4 bases, J lost 5 bases, and 11 bases lay in between. Germline V gene data show CDR1 as GTSNPN and CDR2 as SVGIG (reference sequence). CDR3 nucleotides: TGTGCCTGGATGTGGGGCGGAACTGAAGCTTTCTTT. Amino acids: CAWMWGGTEAFF. The whole variable domain, filled in from reference TRBV30 and TRBJ1-1, reads SQTIHQWPATLVQPVGSPLSLECTVEGTSNPNLYWYRQAAGRGLQLLFYSVGIGQISSEVPQNLSASRPQDRQFILSSKKLLLSDSGFYLCAWMWGGTEAFFGQGTRLTVV.

As concerns this clone: The junction differs from germline at one of its ends, possibly a read error. The rearrangement links TRBV7-7 to TRBJ2-2; 8 positions agree with TRBD2. This CDR3 is built from 17 residues. Per germline, CDR1 SSHAT and CDR2 FNYEAQ (reference sequence). The CDR3 DNA follows: TGTGCTAGCAGCTTAACCAAACCCAGCGGGAGAGCCGGGGAGCTGTTTTTT. It codes for CASSLTKPSGRAGELFF.

In its sample, this clone was seen a few times. The rearrangement uses TRBV15 and TRBJ2-5; 15 nucleotides match TRBD2. This CDR3 has 16 amino acids. V was clipped by 8 bases and J by 1 base; unmatched bases: 5. CDR1 and CDR2 (germline): LNHNV, YYDKDF (reference sequence). The CDR3 sequence: CATGGLAGGPQETQYF. In DNA, the CDR3 is TGTGCCACCGGGGGACTAGCGGGAGGTCCCCAAGAGACCCAGTACTTC.

This rearrangement joins TRBV30 to TRBJ2-2; D unresolved. Germline V CDR1 and CDR2: GTSNPN, SVGIG (reference sequence). This CDR3 has 13 amino acids. V was trimmed by 5 bases and J by 4 bases, leaving 11 bases between them. The chain's CDR3 is CAWLATFTGELFF. CDR3 bases: TGTGCCTGGTTGGCGACATTCACCGGGGAGCTGTTTTTT.

This clone was detected a few times. The V gene is TRBV5-1, the J gene TRBJ2-7; 10 bases agree with TRBD2. Germline V CDR1 and CDR2: SGHRS, YFSETQ. V trimming: 1 base; J trimming: 6 bases; junction bases outside the gene matches: 4. The CDR3 runs to 14 residues. The CDR3 DNA is TGCGCCAGCAGCTTGCTAGCGGGAGAAGGCGAGCAGTACTTC. Its protein product is CASSLLAGEGEQYF.

This clone turned up a few times. The chain is built from TRBV7-8 and TRBJ1-1; a weak D match, TRBD1 (5 bases). The CDR3 extends over 14 amino acids. Per the germline V gene, CDR1 is SGHVS and CDR2 is FQNEAQ. Trimming removed 0 bases from V and 4 bases from J, with 9 bases in between. CDR3 residues: CASSLAGEGTEAFF. DNA of the CDR3: TGTGCCAGCAGCTTAGCAGGGGAGGGCACTGAAGCTTTCTTT.

This rearrangement joins TRBV5-1 to TRBJ2-1, with 9 nucleotides matching TRBD1. The CDR3 is 14 residues long. Germline V gene data show CDR1 as SGHRS and CDR2 as YFSETQ. V dropped 6 bases and J dropped 3; count of bases not matched to a gene: 4. CDR3 DNA: TGCGCCAGCACCCCGACAGGGGGCTACAATGAGCAGTTCTTC. It is translated as CASTPTGGYNEQFF.

The chain carries TRBV7-6 and TRBJ1-5; 7 bases are shared with TRBD1. The germline V gene encodes CDR1 SGHVS and CDR2 FNYEAQ. Trimming at V came to 2 bases and at J to 3 bases, leaving 4 bases not matched to a gene. The CDR3 has 15 residues. The CDR3, as DNA: TGTGCCAGCAGCTTAATGACAGGGATCAATCAGCCCCAGCATTTT. This sequence encodes CASSLMTGINQPQHF.

This sequence joins TRBV2 and TRBJ1-5; D gene unclear. The CDR3 covers 15 residues. Germline V lookup: CDR1 SNHLY, CDR2 FYNNEI. Deletions cut 4 bases from V and 3 bases from J, with 13 bases between. CDR3 sequence: CASSGQARNNQPQHF. In DNA, the CDR3 is TGTGCCAGCAGTGGCCAGGCCCGGAACAATCAGCCCCAGCATTTT.

This clone was counted a few times. V is TRBV19 and J is TRBJ1-6; TRBD1 aligns across 8 bases. CDR3 length: 14 amino acids. J lost 7 bases, V lost 6 bases, and 5 bases had no gene match. Germline CDR1 reads LNHDA; CDR2 reads SQIVND (reference sequence). This chain's CDR3 is CASSRQGSNSPLHF. CDR3 coding DNA: TGTGCCAGTAGCCGACAGGGGTCGAATTCACCCCTCCACTTT.

The rearrangement links TRBV28 to TRBJ2-7, with D hard to call. CDR1 and CDR2 from the germline V gene are MDHEN and SYDVKM. The germline V and J ends were trimmed by 7 bases and 0 bases, with 10 bases remaining between them. This CDR3 has 13 residues. The CDR3 sequence is CASISIRSYEQYF. The DNA for the CDR3 is TGTGCCAGCATAAGCATCCGCTCCTACGAGCAGTACTTC.

V gene TRBV7-9 combines with J gene TRBJ2-1; D gene ambiguous. Trimming took off 7 bases at V and 8 bases at J, with 9 bases between the two ends. Germline V gene lookup returns CDR1 SEHNR and CDR2 FQNEAQ (reference sequence). The CDR3 sequence is 11 residues long. In nucleotides, the CDR3 is TGTGCCAGCACGACAAGCCATGAGCAGTTCTTC. This encodes CASTTSHEQFF. Based on the CDR3 plus reference TRBV7-9 and TRBJ2-1, the full variable domain is DTGVSQNPRHKITKRGQNVTFRCDPISEHNRLYWYRQTLGQGPEFLTYFQNEAQLEKSRLLSDRFSAERPKGSFSTLEIQRTEQGDSAMYLCASTTSHEQFFGPGTRLTVL.

This clone was seen a handful of times. The same CDR3 arises from other DNA sequences in this sample as well. The chain has TRBV25-1 and TRBJ2-5; D gene uncertain. The CDR3 covers 11 residues. Germline V gene sequence: CDR1 MGHDK, CDR2 SYGVNS. V lost 7 bases and J 3 bases, leaving 6 bases between the germline ends. The CDR3 is CASKREETQYF. DNA of the CDR3: TGTGCCAGCAAGCGTGAAGAGACCCAGTACTTC.

The V and J genes are TRBV6-6 and TRBJ1-1; TRBD1 is a possible D gene (6 bases). V was pared by 5 bases and J by 4 bases, with 14 bases between. Germline CDR1 and CDR2: MNHNY and SVGAGI (reference sequence). CDR3 length: 14 residues. In DNA form, the CDR3 reads TGTGCCAGCAGTAACAGGGAGGGAGGCACTGAAGCTTTCTTT. This sequence encodes CASSNREGGTEAFF.

The genes are TRBV7-2 and TRBJ2-1; D possibly corresponds to TRBD2 (5 bases). Germline V gene data show CDR1 as SGHTA and CDR2 as FQGNSA. CDR3 length equals 14 residues. Trimming left V 4 bases short and J 7 bases short, with 14 bases between. CDR3 region: CASSSGGPGNEQFF. The CDR3 bases are TGTGCCAGCAGCTCCGGAGGCCCGGGGAATGAGCAGTTCTTC.

The chain is built from TRBV19 and TRBJ2-5; 10 nucleotides agree with TRBD2. With V trimmed by 5 bases and J by 5 bases, 5 bases remained unmatched. CDR1 is LNHDA, CDR2 SQIVND, per germline (reference sequence). The CDR3 runs to 14 residues. The CDR3 DNA sequence: TGTGCCAGTAGTCTCAGCGGGAGGGACGAGACCCAGTACTTC. Protein product: CASSLSGRDETQYF.

This clone was observed a handful of times. The J gene is TRBJ1-5, the V gene TRBV6-6; 7 bases agree with TRBD1. The germline CDR1 and CDR2 sequences are MNHNY and SVGAGI (reference sequence). Trimming removed 6 bases from V and 1 base from J; junction bases left unmatched: 6. The CDR3 has 15 residues. The CDR3 sequence: CASSNRGQSNQPQHF. CDR3 DNA: TGTGCCAGCAGCAACAGGGGACAAAGCAATCAGCCCCAGCATTTT.

The chain recombines TRBV9 with TRBJ2-7, with TRBD2 matching over 13 bases. Germline CDR1 SGDLS, CDR2 YYNGEE. The CDR3 runs 15 residues. The junction had 2 bases not matched to a gene; V was cut back by 0 bases and J by 5 bases. The CDR3 DNA reads TGTGCCAGCAGCGTAGGGACTAGCGGGAGAGACGAGCAGTACTTC. Its translation: CASSVGTSGRDEQYF.

The rearrangement links TRBV28 to TRBJ1-6; D possibly corresponds to TRBD1 (6 bases). Germline lookup yields CDR1 MDHEN and CDR2 SYDVKM. The V gene lost 5 bases and the J gene lost 8 bases, with 10 bases spanning the gap. The CDR3 spans 13 residues. The CDR3 DNA reads as TGTGCCAGCAGTCCCGGACAGTATTCACCCCTCCACTTT. This sequence encodes CASSPGQYSPLHF.

This clone was seen a few times. This chain joins TRBV28 and TRBJ1-2; 9 bases fit TRBD1. The germline V gene encodes CDR1 MDHEN and CDR2 SYDVKM. Trimming took 5 bases from V and 4 from J; bases not matched to a gene: 8. The CDR3 has 15 residues. CDR3 bases: TGTGCCAGCAGTCGAACGGACAGGGGAGGCTATGGCTACACCTTC. Residues: CASSRTDRGGYGYTF.

The chain links TRBV9 to TRBJ1-1; D is unclear. Germline lookup yields CDR1 SGDLS and CDR2 YYNGEE. This CDR3 comprises 15 residues. V lost 3 bases and J 0 bases, leaving 12 bases between the germline ends. CDR3 DNA sequence: TGTGCCAGCAGCGCCGGAGGCGTAATGAACACTGAAGCTTTCTTT. It translates to CASSAGGVMNTEAFF.

The chain recombines TRBV5-1 with TRBJ1-2; a possible D gene is TRBD1 (5 bases). CDR3 length equals 14 residues. Per the germline V gene, CDR1 is SGHRS and CDR2 is YFSETQ. Trimming left V 3 bases short and J 0 bases short, with 9 bases between. CDR3 in amino acids: CASSSDKANYGYTF. In nucleotides, the CDR3 is TGCGCCAGCAGCTCGGACAAGGCTAACTATGGCTACACCTTC.